Below are 18 T cell receptor beta chains sequenced from a single sample in a study of neurological immune-mediated disorders. TCRdb reprocessed the 5' RACE reads via MiXCR and lists one record per CDR3 protein. The sample lists 25,000 to 35,000 distinct CDR3 sequences, approximately 4.5% occurring once. Sequencing input: PBMCs. Source of these receptors: a man younger than 35 in good health.

Many counts were recorded for this clonotype. The rearrangement links TRBV10-3 to TRBJ1-2; D is unclear. Trimming removed 0 bases from V and 4 bases from J, with 9 bases in between. CDR1 is ENHRY, CDR2 SYGVKD, per germline. CDR3 length: 14 amino acids. The DNA for the CDR3 is TGTGCCATCAGTGAGTCGATCGTAAGCTATGGCTACACCTTC. This gives the protein CAISESIVSYGYTF.

This clonotype showed up many times. The CDR3 nucleotides are TGCGCCAGCAGCTTGGATGGCAATAATGAAAAACTGTTTTTT. It encodes CASSLDGNNEKLFF. This chain uses TRBV5-1 with TRBJ1-4; D remains unclear. The CDR3 has 14 amino acids. Germline V gene data show CDR1 as SGHRS and CDR2 as YFSETQ. Trimming took 0 bases from V and 4 from J, leaving 7 bases between them.

This clonotype was counted many times. The chain is built from TRBV4-2 and TRBJ2-2, with no clear D. In germline, CDR1 is LGHNA, CDR2 YNFKEQ. V dropped 0 bases and J dropped 1 base, with 6 bases sitting between them. The CDR3 has 15 residues. In nucleotides, the CDR3 is TGTGCCAGCAGCCAAGAGTGGGGGAACACCGGGGAGCTGTTTTTT. Protein sequence: CASSQEWGNTGELFF.

In this sample, this clonotype turned up many times. The chain carries TRBV20-1 and TRBJ1-1, with 9 nucleotides matching TRBD1. Germline CDR1 and CDR2: DFQATT and SNEGSKA (reference sequence). The CDR3 is made up of 13 amino acids. The V and J ends lost 6 bases and 6 bases, in that order; junction bases with no gene match: 8. The CDR3 region is CSAPHNRGPEAFF. The DNA of the CDR3 is TGCAGTGCACCGCATAACAGGGGGCCTGAAGCTTTCTTT.

The table lists this clonotype with many counts. The genes are TRBV20-1 and TRBJ2-1; D may be TRBD2 (7 bases). The germline V gene has CDR1 DFQATT and CDR2 SNEGSKA (reference sequence). The CDR3 is made up of 13 amino acids. The V gene lost 6 bases and the J gene lost 4 bases, with 13 bases spanning the gap. The CDR3 reads CSAWGGQYNEQFF. The CDR3 nucleotides read TGCAGTGCCTGGGGGGGGCAATACAATGAGCAGTTCTTC.

This clonotype was counted ten times or more. The chain is built from TRBV6-6 and TRBJ2-3, with TRBD2 matching over 10 bases. In germline, CDR1 is MNHNY, CDR2 SVGAGI (reference sequence). The ends lost 7 bases at V and 5 bases at J; junction bases unmatched: 18. This CDR3 spans 18 amino acids. The DNA for the CDR3 is TGTGCCAGCACCCAACTCCTCCCCGTAGCGGGGGGACAAGATACGCAGTATTTT. Translation: CASTQLLPVAGGQDTQYF.

This clonotype was seen repeatedly, ten times or more. The chain couples TRBV7-2 to TRBJ2-1; TRBD2 matches at 13 bases. CDR3 length: 15 residues. Per germline, CDR1 SGHTA and CDR2 FQGNSA. Trimming cost V 5 bases and J 6 bases; bases outside gene matches: 4. CDR3 DNA sequence: TGTGCCAGCAGCCCCAGGACTAGCGGGGGCAATGAGCAGTTCTTC. Translating gives CASSPRTSGGNEQFF.

This clonotype was seen repeatedly, ten times or more. The rearrangement links TRBV18 to TRBJ2-5; 7 bases agree with TRBD1. Looked up from germline, CDR1 is KGHSH and CDR2 is LQKENI. This CDR3 is built from 16 residues. The ends lost 3 bases at V and 2 bases at J; junction bases unmatched: 9. Written as DNA, the CDR3 is TGTGCCAGCTCACCTCAGGTTGGGACAGAACAAGAGACCCAGTACTTC. Protein sequence: CASSPQVGTEQETQYF.

This clonotype was recorded at least ten times. The CDR3 protein is CSATQEARDYGYTF. CDR3 DNA sequence: TGCAGTGCCACGCAGGAGGCGCGGGACTATGGCTACACCTTC. The chain joins TRBV20-1 to TRBJ1-2; D remains ambiguous. There are 14 residues in the CDR3. Between the trimmed V and J ends, which lost 6 bases and 3 bases, there was a span of 17 bases. The V gene's germline CDR1 is DFQATT and CDR2 SNEGSKA (reference sequence).

This clonotype showed up many times. V is TRBV19 and J is TRBJ2-3; possible D gene TRBD2, 6 bases. Trimming shortened V by 1 base and J by 4 bases, and 12 bases separated the two germline ends. Per the germline V gene, CDR1 is LNHDA and CDR2 is SQIVND (reference sequence). The CDR3 consists of 15 residues. This CDR3 reads CASSIGSAGPDTQYF. The CDR3, as DNA: TGTGCCAGTAGTATAGGGTCAGCGGGCCCAGATACGCAGTATTTT.

There are many counts of this clonotype. The chain's CDR3 is CASSHPGKSSYEQYF. The CDR3 DNA reads TGTGCCAGCAGCCATCCGGGAAAGAGCTCCTACGAGCAGTACTTC. V usage is TRBV6-5 and J usage is TRBJ2-7; D may be TRBD2 (5 bases). The V end was cut by 6 bases, the J end by 0 bases, with 15 bases between. This CDR3 spans 15 amino acids. CDR1 is MNHEY, CDR2 SVGAGI, per germline.

Ten or more counts support this clonotype. The CDR3 DNA reads as TGTGCCAGCAGCCAAACCAGCGGGGGGGAGCAGTGGTTGGAGACCCAGTACTTC. Protein: CASSQTSGGEQWLETQYF. The chain joins TRBV3-1 to TRBJ2-5, with 10 bases lining up with TRBD2. Germline V lookup: CDR1 LGHDT, CDR2 YNNKEL (reference sequence). J was trimmed by 5 bases and V by 2 bases; bases with no gene match: 14. There are 18 residues in the CDR3.

The genes are TRBV19 and TRBJ2-3, with D uncertain. Germline V gene lookup returns CDR1 LNHDA and CDR2 SQIVND (reference sequence). The CDR3 covers 12 residues. V lost 0 bases, J lost 6 bases, and 4 bases lay in between. Written as DNA, the CDR3 is TGTGCCAGTAGTATAGATCAGGATACGCAGTATTTT. It codes for CASSIDQDTQYF.

This clonotype was seen at least ten times. This rearrangement joins TRBV6-6 to TRBJ1-1; tentatively, D is TRBD1 (5 bases). CDR1 and CDR2 from the germline V gene are MNHNY and SVGAGI (reference sequence). This CDR3 is 14 amino acids long. Trimming shortened V by 0 bases and J by 1 base, and 6 bases separated the two germline ends. CDR3 amino acids: CASSYSTANTEAFF. Here the CDR3 DNA reads TGTGCCAGCAGTTACTCGACAGCGAACACTGAAGCTTTCTTT.

At least ten counts were recorded for this clonotype. The rearrangement links TRBV28 to TRBJ2-4; TRBD2 matches at 7 bases. CDR3 length equals 15 residues. Germline CDR1 MDHEN, CDR2 SYDVKM. V was pared by 8 bases and J by 1 base, with 8 bases of the junction left unmatched. The CDR3 loop is CASWSGGLAKNIQYF. Here the CDR3 DNA reads TGTGCCAGCTGGTCGGGGGGTTTGGCCAAAAACATTCAGTACTTC.

This clonotype showed up many times. The chain has TRBV20-1 and TRBJ2-7; D tentatively reads TRBD1 or TRBD2 (6 bases each). V was trimmed by 4 bases and J by 2 bases, leaving 24 bases between them. The CDR3 contains 17 residues. Looked up from germline, CDR1 is DFQATT and CDR2 is SNEGSKA (reference sequence). The CDR3 here is CSAITSGRGLVAYEQYF. CDR3 sequence (DNA): TGCAGTGCTATTACCTCCGGTCGGGGGCTTGTGGCCTACGAGCAGTACTTC.

The sample holds many counts of this clonotype. This chain connects TRBV29-1 to TRBJ2-7, with D perhaps matching TRBD2 (6 bases). V was trimmed by 0 bases and J by 1 base, leaving 10 bases between them. CDR1 and CDR2 from the germline V gene are SQVTM and ANQGSEA. This CDR3 is 14 amino acids long. CDR3: CSVEDSGVSYEQYF. CDR3 DNA sequence: TGCAGCGTTGAAGATTCGGGGGTTTCCTACGAGCAGTACTTC.

This clonotype was observed many times. The chain uses TRBV13 and TRBJ2-1, with TRBD2 identical over 12 bases. The CDR3 is 15 residues long. The V and J ends lost 5 bases and 2 bases, in that order; junction bases with no gene match: 1. Germline assignment: CDR1 PRHDT and CDR2 FYEKMQ (reference sequence). The DNA for the CDR3 is TGTGCCAGCAGCCCTAGCGGGGGGGCCTACAATGAGCAGTTCTTC. Translating it yields CASSPSGGAYNEQFF.